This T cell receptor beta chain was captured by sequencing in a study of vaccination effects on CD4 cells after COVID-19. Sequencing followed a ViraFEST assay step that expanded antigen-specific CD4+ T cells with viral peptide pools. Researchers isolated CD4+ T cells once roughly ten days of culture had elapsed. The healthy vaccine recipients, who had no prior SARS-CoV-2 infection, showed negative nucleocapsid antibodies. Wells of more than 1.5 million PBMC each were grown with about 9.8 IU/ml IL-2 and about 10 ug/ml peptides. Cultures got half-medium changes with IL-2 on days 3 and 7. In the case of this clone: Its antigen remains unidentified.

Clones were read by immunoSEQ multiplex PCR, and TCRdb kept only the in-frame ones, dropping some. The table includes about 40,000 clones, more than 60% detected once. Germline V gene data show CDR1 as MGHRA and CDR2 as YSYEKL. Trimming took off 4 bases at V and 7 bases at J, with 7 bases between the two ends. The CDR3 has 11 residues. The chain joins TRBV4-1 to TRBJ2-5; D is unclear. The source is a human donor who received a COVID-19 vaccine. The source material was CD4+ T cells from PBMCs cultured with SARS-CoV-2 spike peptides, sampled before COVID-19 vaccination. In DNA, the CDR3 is TGCGCCAGCAGCCGAGATAGGACCCAGTACTTC. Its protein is CASSRDRTQYF.